The clone carrying this TCR beta chain was found a few times. Its specificity is unknown. The trim removed 3 bases at V and 5 bases at J, leaving 2 bases unmatched. Germline V gene lookup returns CDR1 SGHTA and CDR2 FQGTGA. The CDR3 is made up of 15 amino acids. Specified time point: persistent/refractory GD, antithyroid drugs over 5 years with positive TRAb. Preparation of the TCR library used RNA extracted from PBMCs. An endocrinology unit in Xi'an, China, supplied the patients. The source of the sample is a study of regulatory T cells in long-lasting Graves disease. Study outcomes and limitations: Persistent Graves' disease cases displayed lower TCR diversity than newly diagnosed ones.

Construction of the TCR beta libraries employed iRepertoire HTBI primers in conjunction with Arm-PCR of CDR3 regions. Authors' data handling: Identified segments across samples numbered just over 60 TRBV and about 13 TRBJ. From the multiplex PCR reads, TCRdb called clonotypes with MiXCR, one entry per CDR3 protein. The V and J calls were not made by the authors but by TCRdb's processing. This repertoire shows roughly 500,000 distinct CDR3 sequences, approximately 23% found once; its top ten account for around 13%. The V and J genes are TRBV7-3 and TRBJ2-2, with 11 bases fitting TRBD2. This clonotype originated in a female donor with Graves disease. Sequences were derived from peripheral blood mononuclear cells (PBMCs), sampled when the disease was refractory, from a patient treated with antithyroid drugs. The CDR3 sequence is CASSLTSGKTGELFF. In DNA form, the CDR3 reads TGTGCCAGCAGCTTGACTAGCGGGAAAACCGGGGAGCTGTTTTTT.